The 5 T cell receptor beta chains in this list originate from one sample, sequenced in a study of T cells in Graves' hyperthyroidism and ophthalmopathy. Amplification of TCR beta CDR3 regions was performed using RNA transcripts as template. The HTBI primer set served for first-round RT-PCR of the TCR CDR3. Each CDR3 protein is one row after TCRdb ran MiXCR on the multiplex PCR reads. The table has roughly 350,000 distinct CDR3 sequences, about 14% seen once; the top ten hold less than 20%. The sequencing input was blood. The source is a woman in her thirties with Graves' ophthalmopathy.

V gene TRBV28 combines with J gene TRBJ1-1, with D perhaps TRBD1 (5 bases). Germline V lookup: CDR1 MDHEN, CDR2 SYDVKM. CDR3 length equals 15 residues. Trimming stripped 4 bases from V and 8 bases from J, with 20 bases between. The CDR3 sequence: CASSCWGTVHHEAFF. The CDR3 DNA follows: TGTGCCAGCAGTTGCTGGGGGACCGTCCACCACGAAGCTTTCTTT.

This clonotype was picked up a small number of times. The chain recombines TRBV25-1 with TRBJ2-7; D uncertain. The CDR3 sequence is 14 residues long. Germline CDR1 and CDR2: MGHDK and SYGVNS. Between the trimmed V and J ends, which lost 6 bases and 0 bases, there was a span of 12 bases. CDR3 bases: TGTGCCAGCAGATTACTGAGAATCTCCTACGAGCAGTACTTC. Protein product: CASRLLRISYEQYF.

This clonotype was seen repeatedly, ten times or more. V and J are TRBV19 and TRBJ2-3, with D perhaps assigned TRBD1 or TRBD2 (5 bases each). The germline V and J ends were trimmed by 3 bases and 4 bases, with 14 bases remaining between them. From germline, CDR1 is LNHDA and CDR2 SQIVND (reference sequence). The CDR3 is 15 amino acids. CDR3 nucleotide sequence: TGTGCCAGTAGTATCGATCAGGGACCGGCAGATACGCAGTATTTT. This codes for CASSIDQGPADTQYF.

In its sample, this clonotype was seen many times. The chain carries TRBV6-1 and TRBJ1-1; maybe TRBD1 (6 bases). The germline V gene encodes CDR1 MNHNS and CDR2 SASEGT. Between the trimmed V and J ends, which lost 6 bases and 0 bases, there was a span of 14 bases. The CDR3 consists of 15 residues. DNA of the CDR3: TGTGCCAGCAGCCAACAGGACAGTTTGAACACTGAAGCTTTCTTT. Protein sequence: CASSQQDSLNTEAFF.

The chain is built from TRBV13 and TRBJ2-3; the match to TRBD1 covers 8 bases. The V and J ends lost 6 bases and 10 bases, in that order; junction bases with no gene match: 6. This CDR3 is 12 amino acids long. CDR1 and CDR2 from the germline V gene are PRHDT and FYEKMQ (reference sequence). The DNA for the CDR3 is TGTGCCAGCAGGGACAGGGTTTCTGCGCAGTATTTT. Translating it yields CASRDRVSAQYF.